A single sample is the source of the 32 T cell receptor beta chains below, sequenced in a study of blood T cell repertoires in COVID-19. Profiled with immunoSEQ multiplex PCR; TCRdb holds only in-frame clones, not every one. The data hold about 200,000 clones, with about nine tenths observed a single time. Sequencing used peripheral blood. The receptors were sampled from a man in his sixties who had recovered from COVID-19.

This chain links TRBV6-4 with TRBJ2-2; TRBD1 matches 7 bases. CDR3 length: 15 amino acids. Germline V gene data show CDR1 as MRHNA and CDR2 as SNTAGT. V dropped 5 bases and J dropped 1; count of bases not matched to a gene: 4. The CDR3 reads CASSRNRGNTGELFF. The CDR3 region has the DNA TGTGCCAGCAGTAGAAACAGGGGGAACACCGGGGAGCTGTTTTTT.

The chain combines TRBV13 with TRBJ2-3; 10 nucleotides match TRBD2. Losses at the gene ends were 6 bases for V and 3 bases for J; bases not matched to a gene: 9. This CDR3 is 16 amino acids long. Germline assignment: CDR1 PRHDT and CDR2 FYEKMQ (reference sequence). CDR3 in amino acids: CASRKTGLAFTDTQYF. In DNA, the CDR3 is TGTGCCAGCAGAAAGACGGGACTAGCGTTTACAGATACGCAGTATTTT.

The chain joins TRBV3-1 (or the pseudogene TRBV3-2) to TRBJ1-6; D unclear. The V gene lost 1 base and the J gene lost 4 bases, with 14 bases spanning the gap. CDR3 length: 17 amino acids. In germline, CDR1 is LGHDT, CDR2 YNNKEL (reference sequence). CDR3 amino acids: CASSQVPPGSYNSPLHF. DNA for the CDR3: TGTGCCAGCAGCCAAGTTCCCCCGGGGTCATATAATTCACCCCTCCACTTT.

To note about this clone: This sample includes further DNA sequences coding for the same CDR3. This chain uses TRBV30 with TRBJ2-1; weak D call: TRBD2 (6 bases). This CDR3 spans 11 amino acids. Trimming removed 2 bases at V and 7 bases at J, with 6 bases between. CDR1 and CDR2 (germline): GTSNPN, SVGIG (reference sequence). In nucleotides, the CDR3 is TGTGCCTGGAGTCTAGCGAATGAGCAGTTCTTC. Its translation: CAWSLANEQFF. Complete variable domain (other parts from reference TRBV30 and TRBJ2-1): SQTIHQWPATLVQPVGSPLSLECTVEGTSNPNLYWYRQAAGRGLQLLFYSVGIGQISSEVPQNLSASRPQDRQFILSSKKLLLSDSGFYLCAWSLANEQFFGPGTRLTVL.

This rearrangement joins TRBV7-2 to TRBJ2-3, with 8 bases fitting TRBD1. The germline V gene has CDR1 SGHTA and CDR2 FQGNSA. The CDR3 length is 16 residues. After removal of 3 bases from V and 2 bases from J, the junction contained 7 bases not matched to a gene. The CDR3 is CASSLYRGTNTDTQYF. The CDR3 DNA reads as TGTGCCAGCAGCTTGTACAGGGGGACAAACACAGATACGCAGTATTTT.

The genes are TRBV13 and TRBJ2-5; TRBD2 agrees at 9 bases. After removal of 7 bases from V and 1 base from J, the junction contained 16 bases not matched to a gene. Germline values: CDR1 PRHDT, CDR2 FYEKMQ (reference sequence). The CDR3 contains 18 residues. This CDR3 is CASTRGAGGASFQETQYF. CDR3 bases: TGTGCCAGCACCCGGGGAGCGGGGGGCGCCTCCTTCCAAGAGACCCAGTACTTC.

The rearrangement links TRBV4-1 to TRBJ2-2, with a possible D match to TRBD1 (5 bases). The CDR3 has 18 residues. Per the germline V gene, CDR1 is MGHRA and CDR2 is YSYEKL. The germline V and J ends were trimmed by 1 base and 2 bases, with 17 bases remaining between them. The CDR3: CASSQGPSVRTNTGELFF. In DNA form, the CDR3 reads TGCGCCAGCAGCCAAGGTCCGTCGGTGAGGACAAACACCGGGGAGCTGTTTTTT.

The chain joins TRBV19 to TRBJ1-2; 9 nucleotides align to TRBD1. The CDR3 is 15 residues long. The V gene's germline CDR1 is LNHDA and CDR2 SQIVND (reference sequence). V gave up 3 bases and J gave up 6 bases; unmatched junction bases: 8. The CDR3 sequence is CASSIPDRGPDGYTF. CDR3 nucleotides: TGTGCCAGTAGTATCCCGGACAGGGGACCGGATGGCTACACCTTC.

The chain employs TRBV19 and TRBJ1-2; TRBD1 aligns across 7 bases. This CDR3 contains 16 residues. J gave up 7 bases and V 8 bases, and 19 bases lay outside the gene matches. Germline lookup yields CDR1 LNHDA and CDR2 SQIVND (reference sequence). CDR3 bases: TGTGCCAGTCGGGCGAACAGGGGAGAAGGTATAGGTGGCTACACCTTC. Translated, it gives CASRANRGEGIGGYTF.

The chain combines TRBV28 with TRBJ2-6, with 7 bases matching TRBD2. V trimming: 6 bases; J trimming: 0 bases; junction bases outside the gene matches: 11. CDR3 length: 18 amino acids. Per the germline V gene, CDR1 is MDHEN and CDR2 is SYDVKM. CDR3 region: CASSRWSSGISGANVLTF. CDR3 sequence (DNA): TGTGCCAGCAGCCGGTGGTCTAGCGGAATCTCTGGGGCCAACGTCCTGACTTTC. Using reference TRBV28 and TRBJ2-6 for the parts outside the CDR3, the full variable domain is DVKVTQSSRYLVKRTGEKVFLECVQDMDHENMFWYRQDPGLGLRLIYFSYDVKMKEKGDIPEGYSVSREKKERFSLILESASTNQTSMYLCASSRWSSGISGANVLTFGAGSRLTVL.

This clone was observed once. The rearrangement joins TRBV11-2 to TRBJ1-1; D unresolved. CDR1 and CDR2 from the germline V gene are SGHAT and FQNNGV. The CDR3 runs 16 residues. Deletions cut 3 bases from V and 2 bases from J, with 16 bases between. Written as DNA, the CDR3 is TGTGCCAGCAGCTTCCGGACGGCTGCGGGTAACACTGAAGCTTTCTTT. Its protein product is CASSFRTAAGNTEAFF. The full variable domain, with the rest looked up from reference TRBV11-2 and TRBJ1-1, is EAGVAQSPRYKIIEKRQSVAFWCNPISGHATLYWYQQILGQGPKLLIQFQNNGVVDDSQLPKDRFSAERLKGVDSTLKIQPAKLEDSAVYLCASSFRTAAGNTEAFFGQGTRLTVV.

This chain uses TRBV4-1 with TRBJ2-7; TRBD1 agrees at 9 bases. CDR3 length: 17 residues. V trimming: 0 bases; J trimming: 2 bases; junction bases outside the gene matches: 8. Germline CDR1 reads MGHRA; CDR2 reads YSYEKL. The CDR3 reads CASSQDKDRGYTYEQYF. In nucleotides, the CDR3 is TGCGCCAGCAGCCAAGATAAGGACAGGGGCTACACCTACGAGCAGTACTTC.

The chain joins TRBV11-3 to TRBJ2-2, with 7 bases identical to TRBD1. The CDR3 length is 15 residues. CDR1 SGHNT and CDR2 YENEEA come from the germline V gene. The V and J ends lost 5 bases and 6 bases, in that order; junction bases with no gene match: 9. The chain's CDR3 is CASSIQGQGAGELFF. CDR3 nucleotides: TGTGCCAGCAGCATACAGGGGCAAGGGGCCGGGGAGCTGTTTTTT.

V usage is TRBV5-1 and J usage is TRBJ2-2; 8 nucleotides align to TRBD2. From germline, CDR1 is SGHRS and CDR2 YFSETQ. The ends lost 0 bases at V and 0 bases at J; junction bases unmatched: 4. This CDR3 is built from 17 residues. The CDR3 spells CASSLGTSGPNTGELFF. DNA for the CDR3: TGCGCCAGCAGCTTGGGAACTAGCGGCCCGAACACCGGGGAGCTGTTTTTT.

The CDR3 reads CASSRAGTVETQYF. The CDR3 region has the DNA TGTGCCAGCAGCCGAGCCGGGACAGTAGAGACCCAGTACTTC. The chain joins TRBV6-5 to TRBJ2-5; 7 bases fit TRBD1. The trim removed 6 bases at V and 4 bases at J, leaving 8 bases unmatched. Germline V gene lookup returns CDR1 MNHEY and CDR2 SVGAGI. The CDR3 spans 14 residues.

This clone was detected only once. The chain uses TRBV5-4 and TRBJ2-2; 10 nucleotides align to TRBD2. The V gene end was trimmed by 4 bases and the J gene end by 0 bases; junction bases not matched to a gene: 9. CDR3 size: 18 residues. The germline V gene has CDR1 SGHNT and CDR2 YYREEE (reference sequence). The CDR3 loop reads CASSPSGTSVTNTGELFF. The CDR3 coding sequence is TGTGCCAGCAGCCCGTCCGGGACTAGCGTAACGAACACCGGGGAGCTGTTTTTT.

The CDR3 DNA reads TGTGCCAGCAAATTTTCGGGGATAGACACTGAAGCTTTCTTT. As protein: CASKFSGIDTEAFF. This rearrangement joins TRBV28 to TRBJ1-1; D remains unclear. Germline V CDR1 and CDR2: MDHEN, SYDVKM. CDR3 length equals 14 residues. V lost 7 bases to trimming and J lost 3 bases, with 15 bases between them.

V and J are TRBV28 and TRBJ1-4; D possibly corresponds to TRBD1 (5 bases). The CDR3 is 13 amino acids. Trimming removed 6 bases from V and 6 bases from J, with 11 bases in between. CDR1 MDHEN and CDR2 SYDVKM come from the germline V gene. The DNA of the CDR3 is TGTGCCAGCAGAGTTCAGGGCGATGAAAAACTGTTTTTT. Translation: CASRVQGDEKLFF.

V and J are TRBV11-3 and TRBJ2-1; D is unclear. This CDR3 is 11 amino acids long. Germline lookup yields CDR1 SGHNT and CDR2 YENEEA. Trimming left V 1 base short and J 7 bases short, with 2 bases between. The CDR3 nucleotides read TGTGCCAGCAGCTTAGTAAATGAGCAGTTCTTC. Translation: CASSLVNEQFF.

This clone was seen just once. The V gene is TRBV29-1, the J gene TRBJ2-2, with 7 bases matching TRBD1. This CDR3 has 15 residues. V shed 5 bases, J shed 1 base, and the junction held 7 bases outside the gene matches. CDR1 and CDR2 from the germline V gene are SQVTM and ANQGSEA. As DNA, the CDR3 is TGCAGCGTTAGAAGCCGGGACAGGAACACCGGGGAGCTGTTTTTT. Its translation: CSVRSRDRNTGELFF.

V usage is TRBV3-1 (or the pseudogene TRBV3-2) and J usage is TRBJ2-5; 10 bases are a match to TRBD2. Germline V gene sequence: CDR1 LGHDT, CDR2 YNNKEL (reference sequence). This CDR3 region has 17 residues. The V and J ends lost 1 base and 1 base, in that order; junction bases with no gene match: 6. CDR3 in amino acids: CASSQGNSGGPQETQYF. DNA for the CDR3: TGTGCCAGCAGCCAAGGGAATAGCGGGGGGCCCCAAGAGACCCAGTACTTC.

In this sample, this clone turned up once. The V and J genes are TRBV19 and TRBJ2-4; 11 positions match TRBD1. Germline V CDR1 and CDR2: LNHDA, SQIVND (reference sequence). Trimming cost V 4 bases and J 0 bases; bases outside gene matches: 5. The CDR3 spans 17 residues. CDR3 in amino acids: CASSTGQGALAKNIQYF. The CDR3, as DNA: TGTGCCAGTAGTACAGGACAGGGGGCTTTAGCCAAAAACATTCAGTACTTC.

This clone appeared a single time. This rearrangement joins TRBV6-6 to TRBJ1-3; D may be TRBD1 (5 bases). V lost 5 bases and J 2 bases, leaving 10 bases between the germline ends. CDR3 size: 14 residues. Looked up from germline, CDR1 is MNHNY and CDR2 is SVGAGI (reference sequence). In DNA form, the CDR3 reads TGTGCCAGCAGTGGACCGGGGGCTGGAAACACCATATATTTT. Its protein product is CASSGPGAGNTIYF.

The chain combines TRBV28 with TRBJ1-5; D might be TRBD1 (5 bases). The CDR3 sequence is 14 residues long. Trimming took off 4 bases at V and 6 bases at J, with 13 bases between the two ends. Germline V gives CDR1 MDHEN, CDR2 SYDVKM. The CDR3 DNA reads TGTGCCAGCAGTTATGCGGGGGACGGTCAGCCCCAGCATTTT. This sequence encodes CASSYAGDGQPQHF.

This sequence joins TRBV12-3 or TRBV12-4 and TRBJ2-7, with D uncertain. The CDR3 spans 13 residues. Trimming removed 1 base from V and 1 base from J, with 5 bases in between. The CDR3 loop is CASSLGVSYEQYF. The CDR3 DNA reads as TGTGCCAGCAGTTTAGGAGTTTCCTACGAGCAGTACTTC.

This chain links TRBV7-8 with TRBJ1-2, with 8 bases that match TRBD1. From germline, CDR1 is SGHVS and CDR2 FQNEAQ. This CDR3 region has 13 residues. V was pared by 5 bases and J by 5 bases, with 4 bases of the junction left unmatched. The CDR3 bases are TGTGCCAGCAGCCTAGACAGGGGATATGGCTACACCTTC. Protein sequence: CASSLDRGYGYTF.

This rearrangement joins TRBV29-1 to TRBJ2-3; 14 bases fit TRBD2. In germline, CDR1 is SQVTM, CDR2 ANQGSEA. V lost 6 bases to trimming and J lost 1 base; unmatched junction nucleotides: 6. This CDR3 region has 16 residues. CDR3 DNA: TGCAGCGTAAACGGACTAGCGGGAGGTGGCACAGATACGCAGTATTTT. Translated, it gives CSVNGLAGGGTDTQYF.

The V call is TRBV2, the J call TRBJ2-7; TRBD2 agrees at 14 bases. This CDR3 contains 15 residues. Losses at the gene ends were 4 bases for V and 5 bases for J; bases not matched to a gene: 4. Germline lookup yields CDR1 SNHLY and CDR2 FYNNEI. The CDR3 bases are TGTGCCAGCAGTGGACTAGCGGGGGGGCCTAACGAGCAGTACTTC. Protein product: CASSGLAGGPNEQYF.

The chain is built from TRBV4-2 and TRBJ2-7; 7 bases are shared with TRBD1. Germline trimming cut 0 bases from V and 2 bases from J; bases unmatched to any gene: 4. The CDR3 spans 15 residues. Germline-derived CDR1 and CDR2 are LGHNA and YNFKEQ. The CDR3 DNA follows: TGTGCCAGCAGCCAAGAACCCGGGACAGCCTACGAGCAGTACTTC. Translation: CASSQEPGTAYEQYF.

The CDR3 DNA is TGTGCCAGCAGCAGCGACAGGGGCGGAAACACCATATATTTT. Its translation: CASSSDRGGNTIYF. V gene TRBV4-2 combines with J gene TRBJ1-3; 8 positions agree with TRBD1. CDR1 LGHNA and CDR2 YNFKEQ come from the germline V gene. J was trimmed by 4 bases and V by 5 bases; bases with no gene match: 4. The CDR3 is 14 amino acids.

The gene calls are TRBV28 and TRBJ2-7; D remains unclear. Germline assignment: CDR1 MDHEN and CDR2 SYDVKM. V lost 5 bases and J lost 6, with 11 bases in between. CDR3 length: 12 residues. CDR3 sequence: CASSTRLGEQYF. The DNA of the CDR3 is TGTGCCAGCAGTACGCGGCTCGGCGAGCAGTACTTC. Together with reference TRBV28 and TRBJ2-7, the CDR3 gives the full variable domain: DVKVTQSSRYLVKRTGEKVFLECVQDMDHENMFWYRQDPGLGLRLIYFSYDVKMKEKGDIPEGYSVSREKKERFSLILESASTNQTSMYLCASSTRLGEQYFGPGTRLTVT.

This clone has just one count. The chain joins TRBV24-1 to TRBJ2-5; 8 positions agree with TRBD1. The CDR3 length is 15 residues. With 5 bases clipped from V and 5 bases from J, the junction kept 9 bases outside the gene matches. Germline loops: CDR1 KGHDR, CDR2 SFDVKD. The CDR3 spells CATSAKQGEGETQYF. Here the CDR3 DNA reads TGTGCCACCAGTGCGAAACAGGGGGAAGGGGAGACCCAGTACTTC.